The sequence of this TCR beta chain was determined in a study of a mutant IDH1 vaccine in newly diagnosed glioma (dated by TCRdb to 2020 to 2022). Looking at the study overall: Across visits V03 through V10, patients got a total of eight vaccinations, given in weeks 1, 3, 5, 7, 11, 15, 19 and 23. In the chemotherapy-containing groups, vaccination started alongside temozolomide cycles, whereas in patients who had radiotherapy alone it started 4-6 weeks after radiotherapy. The approximately 29 treated patients were around 60% male and roughly 38% female, with a mean age of about 43 years. Prior to enrollment, standard therapy consisting of radiotherapy alone, temozolomide alone, or radiochemotherapy with temozolomide had been administered to patients, with the combination being received by most patients. Peripheral blood samples were drawn at six visits, namely V03 (baseline), V05, V07, V10, V12 and V13. Longitudinal TCRB deep sequencing was done for 25 treated patients, wherever samples were available for exploratory analyses.

What the work shows at the level of the full study, not this receptor alone: Availability determined which PBMC samples were chosen for TCRB deep sequencing. The authors stated that sample limitations prevented analyses of patient blood samples from being reproduced. Vaccine-induced immune responses across multiple MHC alleles were detected in approximately 94% of patients. No apparent relationship was observed between pseudoprogression and alterations in the top peripheral T cell clonotypes detected by TCRB sequencing.

Comments on this clone: Its recognized antigen is unknown. The input lacks base qualities; no much larger clone sits a single base away.

The sample's time point label is to be understood as: week 11, during vaccination. A 20-mer mutant IDH1 peptide at 300 micrograms in Montanide made up each vaccine dose, which was injected subcutaneously together with topical imiquimod. The donors had newly diagnosed IDH1-mutant astrocytomas of WHO grade 3 or 4 that showed loss of nuclear ATRX. The samples were drawn from NOA16, a multicentre, single-arm, open-label phase I trial in Germany that tested a mutant IDH1 peptide vaccine in humans for the first time. Genomic DNA for TCRB sequencing was extracted from EDTA blood using the DNeasy Blood and Tissue Kit. The protocol used for the library was the immunoSEQ multiplex PCR assay. The hsTCRB Kit was used according to the manufacturer's protocol to amplify rearranged TCR beta chain sequences. TCRB libraries were sequenced on an Illumina MiSeq. As for the authors' bioinformatics: Demultiplexing, trimming and gene mapping were performed with the kit vendor's proprietary platform. As stored in TCRdb, this immuneACCESS dataset retains in-frame rearrangements with V and J assigned. A fraction of the clones does not appear; measured against another copy, unresolved V genes explain less than half of the discrepancy, and the remainder lacks a known reason. That table gives V, J and clone size, and the DNA gave D and trimming. This sample gives tens of thousands of clones in total; about 70% of them show up just once. Together, the top ten hold 8% to 13% of the sample.

The sample consisted of peripheral blood mononuclear cells (PBMCs), taken from a glioma patient whose treatment included an IDH1 peptide vaccine. The clonotype originates from a man younger than 35 with glioma. Some clones in this sample may be carry-over from other donors' samples.

At the DNA level, the sequence is TGTGCCAGCAGCTTGGAGGGGCCGAACACTGAAGCTTTCTTT. It encodes CASSLEGPNTEAFF. The rearranged chain carries TRBV5-8 and TRBJ1-1; 5 matching bases give a weak D call of TRBD1. Trimming at the junction amounts to 0 bases on V and 1 base on J, and the germline ends lie 7 bases apart. CDR1 and CDR2 (SGHTS, YDEGEE) derive from the germline V gene. Its CDR3 holds 14 amino acids, cysteine through phenylalanine. Just CDR3 DNA is preserved here, 42 bases in frame from base 1.